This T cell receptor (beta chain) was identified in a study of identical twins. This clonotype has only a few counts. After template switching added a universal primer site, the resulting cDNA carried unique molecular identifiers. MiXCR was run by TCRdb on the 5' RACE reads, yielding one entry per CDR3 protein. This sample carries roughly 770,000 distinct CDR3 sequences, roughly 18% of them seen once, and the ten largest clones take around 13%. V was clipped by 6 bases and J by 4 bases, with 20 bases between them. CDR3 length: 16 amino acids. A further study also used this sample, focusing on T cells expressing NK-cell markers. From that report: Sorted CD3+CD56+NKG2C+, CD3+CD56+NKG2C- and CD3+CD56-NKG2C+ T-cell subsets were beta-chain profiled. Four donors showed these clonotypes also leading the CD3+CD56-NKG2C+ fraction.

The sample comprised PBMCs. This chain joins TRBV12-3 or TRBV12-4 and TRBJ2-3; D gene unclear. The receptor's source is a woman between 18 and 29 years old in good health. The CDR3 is CASRDPRVRDADTQYF. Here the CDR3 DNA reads TGTGCCAGCAGAGACCCTAGGGTAAGAGATGCAGATACGCAGTATTTT.